This T cell receptor (beta chain) was recovered during a study of OX40 agonist ivuxolimab in advanced cancers. Study-level results: Some nonresponders additionally presented with little normalized T-cell clonal expansion. Those patients achieving a partial response at 0.1-3.0 mg/kg showed among the lowest clonal expansion.

Of note for this clone: Its specificity is unknown.

TCRdb's table, derived via immunoSEQ multiplex PCR, lists solely in-frame clones and lacks some. There are more than 60,000 clones in the sample; around 83% occur only once, and about 27% lies in the top ten. The CDR3 is 13 amino acids. The V gene's germline CDR1 is GTSNPN and CDR2 SVGIG (reference sequence). V gave up 2 bases and J gave up 3 bases; unmatched junction bases: 1. The chain has TRBV30 and TRBJ1-5; TRBD1 matches 7 bases. The TCR comes from an adult with an advanced solid tumor such as melanoma, head and neck, liver or kidney cancer. The sequenced sample was CD4+ or CD8+ T cells sorted from blood, obtained in a trial of the OX40 agonist ivuxolimab. The CDR3 spells CAWSTGDNQPQHF. CDR3 DNA: TGTGCCTGGAGTACAGGGGACAATCAGCCCCAGCATTTT.